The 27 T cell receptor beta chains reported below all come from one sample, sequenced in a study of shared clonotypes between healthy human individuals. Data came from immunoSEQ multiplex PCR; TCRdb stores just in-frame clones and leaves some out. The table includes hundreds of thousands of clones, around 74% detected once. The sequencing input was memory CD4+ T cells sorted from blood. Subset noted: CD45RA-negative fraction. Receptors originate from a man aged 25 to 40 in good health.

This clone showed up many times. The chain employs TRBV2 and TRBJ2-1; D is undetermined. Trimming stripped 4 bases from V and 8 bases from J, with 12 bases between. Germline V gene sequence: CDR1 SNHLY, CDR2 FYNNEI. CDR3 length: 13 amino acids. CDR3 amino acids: CASSVSASHEQFF. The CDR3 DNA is TGTGCCAGCAGTGTATCGGCTTCCCATGAGCAGTTCTTC.

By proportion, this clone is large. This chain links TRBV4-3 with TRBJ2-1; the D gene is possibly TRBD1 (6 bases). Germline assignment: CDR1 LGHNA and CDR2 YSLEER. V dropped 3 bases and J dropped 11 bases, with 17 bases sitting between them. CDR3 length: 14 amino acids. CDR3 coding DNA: TGCGCCAGCAGCCATCAATCCGCGAGGGGGAAGCAGTTCTTC. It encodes CASSHQSARGKQFF.

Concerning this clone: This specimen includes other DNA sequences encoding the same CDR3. CDR3 in amino acids: CSASRSYEQYF. The CDR3 nucleotides read TGCAGTGCTAGTAGGAGCTACGAGCAGTACTTC. The rearrangement joins TRBV20-1 to TRBJ2-7; D call uncertain. Per the germline V gene, CDR1 is DFQATT and CDR2 is SNEGSKA (reference sequence). The V end lost 3 bases, the J end lost 3 bases, and 6 bases lay between the germline ends. There are 11 residues in the CDR3.

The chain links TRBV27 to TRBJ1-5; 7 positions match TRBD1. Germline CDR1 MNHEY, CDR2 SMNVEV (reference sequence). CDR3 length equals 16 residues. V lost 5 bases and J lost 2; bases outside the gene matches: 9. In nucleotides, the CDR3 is TGTGCCAGCAGTATTAGGGGGCGGTTGGGCAATCAGCCCCAGCATTTT. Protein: CASSIRGRLGNQPQHF.

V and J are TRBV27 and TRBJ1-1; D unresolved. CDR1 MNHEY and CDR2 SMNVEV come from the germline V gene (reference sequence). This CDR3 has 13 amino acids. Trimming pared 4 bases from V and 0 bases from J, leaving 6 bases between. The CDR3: CASSSILNTEAFF. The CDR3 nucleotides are TGTGCCAGCAGTTCCATTTTGAACACTGAAGCTTTCTTT.

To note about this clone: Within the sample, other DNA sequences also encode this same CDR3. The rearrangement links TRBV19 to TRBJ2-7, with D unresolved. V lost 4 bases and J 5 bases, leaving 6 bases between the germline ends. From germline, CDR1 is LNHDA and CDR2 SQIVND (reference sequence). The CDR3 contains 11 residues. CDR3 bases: TGTGCCAGTAGTAGGTGGGACGAGCAGTACTTC. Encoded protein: CASSRWDEQYF.

The CDR3 protein is CASSSGRVVSGELFF. The CDR3 bases are TGTGCCAGCTCGTCCGGGAGGGTCGTCTCCGGGGAGCTGTTTTTT. The chain combines TRBV19 with TRBJ2-2; 8 bases map to TRBD2. Germline CDR1 reads LNHDA; CDR2 reads SQIVND (reference sequence). This CDR3 comprises 15 residues. With 9 bases clipped from V and 6 bases from J, the junction kept 12 bases outside the gene matches.

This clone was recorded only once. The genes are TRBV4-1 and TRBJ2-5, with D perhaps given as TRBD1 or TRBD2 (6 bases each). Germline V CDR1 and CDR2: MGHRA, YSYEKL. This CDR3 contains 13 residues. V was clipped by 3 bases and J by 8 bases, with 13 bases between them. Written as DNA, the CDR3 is TGCGCCAGCAGCCAGGAGGGACAAACCACCCAGTACTTC. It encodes CASSQEGQTTQYF.

CDR3 coding DNA: TGTGCCAGCAGCTTGGGGACTGAAGCTTTCTTT. Amino acid sequence: CASSLGTEAFF. V gene TRBV13 combines with J gene TRBJ1-1; D not resolved. CDR1 and CDR2 from the germline V gene are PRHDT and FYEKMQ (reference sequence). The CDR3 loop spans 11 amino acids. The germline V and J ends were trimmed by 3 bases and 5 bases, with 4 bases remaining between them.

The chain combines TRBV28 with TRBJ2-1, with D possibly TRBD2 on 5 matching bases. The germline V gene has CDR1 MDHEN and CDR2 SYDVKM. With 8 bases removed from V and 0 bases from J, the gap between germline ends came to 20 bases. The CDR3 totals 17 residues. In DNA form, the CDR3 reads TGTGCCAGCCCGCCCCGAGGGCGCGCAAGCTCCTACAATGAGCAGTTCTTC. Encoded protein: CASPPRGRASSYNEQFF.

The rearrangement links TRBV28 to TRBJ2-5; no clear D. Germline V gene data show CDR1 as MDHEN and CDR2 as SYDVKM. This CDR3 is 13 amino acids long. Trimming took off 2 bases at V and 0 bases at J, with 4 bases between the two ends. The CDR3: CASSLTNQETQYF. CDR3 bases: TGTGCCAGCAGTTTAACTAACCAAGAGACCCAGTACTTC. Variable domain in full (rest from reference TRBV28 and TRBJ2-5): DVKVTQSSRYLVKRTGEKVFLECVQDMDHENMFWYRQDPGLGLRLIYFSYDVKMKEKGDIPEGYSVSREKKERFSLILESASTNQTSMYLCASSLTNQETQYFGPGTRLLVL.

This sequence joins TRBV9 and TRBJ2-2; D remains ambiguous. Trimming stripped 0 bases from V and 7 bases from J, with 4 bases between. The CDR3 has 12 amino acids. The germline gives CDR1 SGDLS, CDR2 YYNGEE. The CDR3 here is CASSVAIGELFF. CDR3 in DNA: TGTGCCAGCAGCGTAGCTATCGGGGAGCTGTTTTTT.

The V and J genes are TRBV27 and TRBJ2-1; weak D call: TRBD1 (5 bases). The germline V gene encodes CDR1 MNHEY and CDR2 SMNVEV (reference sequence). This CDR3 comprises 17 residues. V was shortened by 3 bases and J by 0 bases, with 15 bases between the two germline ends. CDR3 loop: CASSFRERGSSYNEQFF. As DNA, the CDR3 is TGTGCCAGCAGTTTCAGGGAAAGGGGAAGCTCCTACAATGAGCAGTTCTTC.

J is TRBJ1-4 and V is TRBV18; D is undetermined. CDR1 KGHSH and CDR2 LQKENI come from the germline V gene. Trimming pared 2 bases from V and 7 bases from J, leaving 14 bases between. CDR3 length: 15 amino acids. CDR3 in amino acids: CASSPSSAVGEKLFF. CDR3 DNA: TGTGCCAGCTCACCATCGTCGGCAGTCGGTGAAAAACTGTTTTTT.

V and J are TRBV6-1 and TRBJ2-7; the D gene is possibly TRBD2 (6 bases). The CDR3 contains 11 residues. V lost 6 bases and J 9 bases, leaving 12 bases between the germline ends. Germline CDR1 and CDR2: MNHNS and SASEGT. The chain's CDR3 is CASSHGGGQYF. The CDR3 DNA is TGTGCCAGCAGCCACGGGGGTGGGCAGTACTTC.

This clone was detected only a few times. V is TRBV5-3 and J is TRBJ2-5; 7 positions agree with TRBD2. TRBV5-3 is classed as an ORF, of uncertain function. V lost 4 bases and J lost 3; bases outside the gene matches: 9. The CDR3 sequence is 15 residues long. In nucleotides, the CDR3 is TGTGCCAGAAGCATGGGACTACCTAGGGAAGAGACCCAGTACTTC. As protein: CARSMGLPREETQYF.

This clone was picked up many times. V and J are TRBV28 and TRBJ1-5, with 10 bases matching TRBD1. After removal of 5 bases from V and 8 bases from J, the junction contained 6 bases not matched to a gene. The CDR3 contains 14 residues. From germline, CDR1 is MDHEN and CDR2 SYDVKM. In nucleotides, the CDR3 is TGTGCCAGCAGTCCGGGGACAGGGGAAAAGCCCCAGCATTTT. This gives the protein CASSPGTGEKPQHF.

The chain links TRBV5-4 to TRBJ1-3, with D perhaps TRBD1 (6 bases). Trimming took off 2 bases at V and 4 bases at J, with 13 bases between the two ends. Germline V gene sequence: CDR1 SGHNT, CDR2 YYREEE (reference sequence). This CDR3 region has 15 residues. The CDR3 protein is CASSFSPGVGNTIYF. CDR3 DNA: TGTGCCAGCAGCTTTTCACCAGGGGTGGGAAACACCATATATTTT.

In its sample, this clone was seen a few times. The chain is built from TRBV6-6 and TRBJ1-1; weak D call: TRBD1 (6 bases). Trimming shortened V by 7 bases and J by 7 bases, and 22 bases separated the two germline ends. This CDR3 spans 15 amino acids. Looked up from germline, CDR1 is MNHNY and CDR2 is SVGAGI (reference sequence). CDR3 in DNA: TGTGCCAGCACCAATACCGCCCGGGACACCAATGAAGCTTTCTTT. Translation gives CASTNTARDTNEAFF.

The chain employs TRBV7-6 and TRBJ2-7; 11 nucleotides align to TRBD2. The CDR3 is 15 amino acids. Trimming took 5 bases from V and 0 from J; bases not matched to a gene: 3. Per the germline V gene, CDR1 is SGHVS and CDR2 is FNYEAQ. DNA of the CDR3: TGTGCCAGCAGCCGTACTAGCGGGAGCTCCTACGAGCAGTACTTC. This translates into CASSRTSGSSYEQYF.

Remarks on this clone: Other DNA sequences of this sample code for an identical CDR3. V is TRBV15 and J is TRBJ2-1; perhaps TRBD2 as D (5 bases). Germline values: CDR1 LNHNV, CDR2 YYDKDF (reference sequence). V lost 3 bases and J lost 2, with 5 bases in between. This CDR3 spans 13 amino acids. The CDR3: CATSSGTYNEQFF. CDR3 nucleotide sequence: TGTGCCACCAGCAGCGGGACCTACAATGAGCAGTTCTTC.

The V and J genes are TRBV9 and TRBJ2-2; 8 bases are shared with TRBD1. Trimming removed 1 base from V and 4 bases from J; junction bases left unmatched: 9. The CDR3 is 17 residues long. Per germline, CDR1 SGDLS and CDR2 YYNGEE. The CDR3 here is CASSVSPGQGGTGELFF. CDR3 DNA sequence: TGTGCCAGCAGCGTATCCCCCGGACAGGGCGGCACCGGGGAGCTGTTTTTT.

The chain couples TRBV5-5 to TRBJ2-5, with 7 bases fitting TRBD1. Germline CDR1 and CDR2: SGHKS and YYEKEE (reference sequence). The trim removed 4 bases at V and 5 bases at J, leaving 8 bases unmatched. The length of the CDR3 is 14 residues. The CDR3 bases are TGTGCCAGCAGCCCTAGACAGGGTTTGGAGACCCAGTACTTC. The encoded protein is CASSPRQGLETQYF.

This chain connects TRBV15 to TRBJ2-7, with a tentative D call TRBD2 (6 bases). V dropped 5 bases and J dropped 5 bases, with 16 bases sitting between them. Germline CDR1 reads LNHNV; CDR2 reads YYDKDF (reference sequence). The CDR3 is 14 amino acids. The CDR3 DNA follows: TGTGCCACCAGCTTGGCGGGAACTTTCCACGAGCAGTACTTC. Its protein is CATSLAGTFHEQYF.

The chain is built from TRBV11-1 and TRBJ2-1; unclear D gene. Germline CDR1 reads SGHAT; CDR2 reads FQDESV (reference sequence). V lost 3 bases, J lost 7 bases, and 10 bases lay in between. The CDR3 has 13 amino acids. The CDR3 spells CASSFGLTNEQFF. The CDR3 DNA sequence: TGTGCCAGCAGCTTCGGCCTGACAAATGAGCAGTTCTTC. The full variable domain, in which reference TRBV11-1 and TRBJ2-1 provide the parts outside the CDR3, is EAEVAQSPRYKITEKSQAVAFWCDPISGHATLYWYRQILGQGPELLVQFQDESVVDDSQLPKDRFSAERLKGVDSTLKIQPAELGDSAMYLCASSFGLTNEQFFGPGTRLTVL.

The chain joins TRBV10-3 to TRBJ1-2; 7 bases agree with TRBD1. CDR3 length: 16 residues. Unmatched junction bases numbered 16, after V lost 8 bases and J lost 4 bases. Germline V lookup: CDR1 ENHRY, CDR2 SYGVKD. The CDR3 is CAIGPPGQNLLYGYTF. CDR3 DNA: TGTGCCATCGGACCTCCGGGACAGAACTTGCTCTATGGCTACACCTTC.

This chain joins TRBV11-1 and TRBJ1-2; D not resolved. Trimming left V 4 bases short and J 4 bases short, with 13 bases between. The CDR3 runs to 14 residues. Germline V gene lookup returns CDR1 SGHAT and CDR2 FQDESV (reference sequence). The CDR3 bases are TGTGCCAGCAGCTCCCGACGGTTACCCTATGGCTACACCTTC. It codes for CASSSRRLPYGYTF.